This T cell receptor (beta chain) was retrieved from a study of neurological immune-mediated disorders. This clonotype was seen repeatedly, ten times or more. The time point was: longitudinal time-point 3. TCRdb analysed the 5' RACE reads with MiXCR anew, one entry per CDR3 protein. This repertoire shows roughly 42,000 distinct CDR3 sequences, about 14% found once; its top ten account for roughly 10%. V was shortened by 3 bases and J by 2 bases, with 12 bases between the two germline ends. From germline, CDR1 is DFQATT and CDR2 SNEGSKA (reference sequence). The CDR3 loop spans 14 amino acids. Sequenced sample: PBMCs. The chain employs TRBV20-1 and TRBJ2-3, with D possibly TRBD1 on 5 matching bases. The sequence was obtained from a man between 25 and 39 years old in good health. CDR3 bases: TGCAGTGCTAGCCCAAAGGGGAACACAGATACGCAGTATTTT. Translation: CSASPKGNTDTQYF.